This TCR beta chain was profiled in a study of blood T cell repertoires in COVID-19. The wider study: Samples representing acute and convalescent COVID-19 were sourced from the United States, Italy and Spain. In each case, the material was cDNA or gDNA derived from T cells, B-cell-depleted T cells, or PBMCs.

Authors' processing steps: It was from reference gene primer amplification that nucleated cell counts were estimated. The protocol was immunoSEQ multiplex PCR, while the TCRdb copy is restricted to in-frame clones and leaves out a portion. D and trimming were read from the DNA, whereas the V and J calls and clone size are those reported in that table. The table includes over 600,000 clones, about 87% detected once. The sequence came from a young woman with acute or convalescent COVID-19. Sequencing input: peripheral blood.

CDR3 residues: CASSLGTGGRGYTF. CDR3 DNA: TGTGCCAGCAGCCTCGGGACAGGGGGCCGGGGCTACACCTTC. The gene calls are TRBV14 and TRBJ1-2; 12 bases are a match to TRBD1. Germline-derived CDR1 and CDR2 are SGHDN and FVKESK. The V and J ends lost 4 bases and 8 bases, in that order; junction bases with no gene match: 5. The CDR3 is 14 residues long.